A selection of T cell receptor beta chains follows, all from one sample in a study of blood T cell repertoires in COVID-19. The method was immunoSEQ multiplex PCR; TCRdb's version includes in-frame clones alone and lacks a portion of them. In the table there are about 97,000 clones, about 90% of which are singletons. The specimen sequenced was peripheral blood. The receptors here all came from a man in his fifties with COVID-19, enrolled during active disease. Both conserved end residues are part of each CDR3. Fields, in order: clone size, V gene, J gene, D gene, CDR3 length, CDR3 DNA, CDR3 protein. A D gene is named only where the DNA matches it firmly. Part of the rows lack a size; the others show once, few, many or a class for expanded clones.

NA	TRBV6-5	TRBJ2-3	TRBD2	14	TGTGCCAGCAGACCCGGGACTACCCCAGATACGCAGTATTTT	CASRPGTTPDTQYF
once	TRBV3-1/TRBV3-2	TRBJ2-7	TRBD1	15	TGTGCCAGCAGCCAAGGGACAGGGCCCTCCTACGAGCAGTACTTC	CASSQGTGPSYEQYF
NA	TRBV25-1	TRBJ1-6	NA	14	TGTGCCAGCAGTGAATTAAAGGGGAATTCACCCCTCCACTTT	CASSELKGNSPLHF
few	TRBV12-3/TRBV12-4	TRBJ2-7	NA	13	TGTGCCAGCAGTTTGGCTCGACACTACGAGCAGTACTTC	CASSLARHYEQYF
once	TRBV5-1	TRBJ2-7	TRBD1	15	TGCGCCAGCAGCACCAGACAGGGATCCTCCTACGAGCAGTACTTC	CASSTRQGSSYEQYF
NA	TRBV9	TRBJ1-2	NA	15	TGTGCCAGCAGCGTAGGAAAGGGGGATTACTATGGCTACACCTTC	CASSVGKGDYYGYTF
NA	TRBV30	TRBJ1-1	NA	12	TGTGCCTGGAGTGCCAGGGTCACTGAAGCTTTCTTT	CAWSARVTEAFF
once	TRBV18	TRBJ1-2	NA	12	TGTGCCAGCTCACGGGGAGTGGAGGACTACACCTTC	CASSRGVEDYTF
once	TRBV6-2/TRBV6-3	TRBJ1-1	NA	13	TGTGCCAGCAGTTCAACAATGAACACTGAAGCTTTCTTT	CASSSTMNTEAFF
NA	TRBV6-5	TRBJ1-4	NA	14	TGTGCCAGCTCACCCGGGGGGGGCACGGTGGAACTGTTTTTT	CASSPGGGTVELFF
once	TRBV15	TRBJ2-2	NA	14	TGTGCCACCAGCAGAGAGACGGGGACCGGGGAGCTGTTTTTT	CATSRETGTGELFF
once	TRBV5-4	TRBJ2-7	NA	15	TGTGCCAGCAGCTCCTCCAAAGGGGCAACCTACGAGCAGTACTTC	CASSSSKGATYEQYF
few	TRBV19	TRBJ1-6	TRBD1	17	TGTGCCAGTAGTAGAAGACAGGGGGGCTCCTATAATTCACCCCTCCACTTT	CASSRRQGGSYNSPLHF
few	TRBV4-1	TRBJ2-5	NA	16	TGCGCCAGCAGCCAGCCGGACAGTTGGTACCAAGAGACCCAGTACTTC	CASSQPDSWYQETQYF
NA	TRBV27	TRBJ1-1	NA	13	TGTGCCAGCAGTCGCTCGAGGAACACTGAAGCTTTCTTT	CASSRSRNTEAFF
NA	TRBV9	TRBJ2-7	NA	16	TGTGCCAGCAGCGTTGAACCCCGACACCCAGCCTACGAGCAGTACTTC	CASSVEPRHPAYEQYF
NA	TRBV2	TRBJ1-2	TRBD1	16	TGTGCCAGCAGTGAAAGGGACAGGGTGTCCAACTATGGCTACACCTTC	CASSERDRVSNYGYTF
few	TRBV4-3	TRBJ1-1	NA	17	TGCGCCAGCAGCCAAGAACTACCCAGGGCAATGAACACTGAAGCTTTCTTT	CASSQELPRAMNTEAFF
NA	TRBV20-1	TRBJ2-1	TRBD2	14	TGCAGTGCTAGTCCTAGCGGGGAATACAATGAGCAGTTCTTC	CSASPSGEYNEQFF
NA	TRBV10-2	TRBJ2-7	NA	14	TGCGCCAGCAGACCCCAGGGGGGCTCCTACGAGCAGTACTTC	CASRPQGGSYEQYF
NA	TRBV10-3	TRBJ2-2	TRBD1	13	TGTGGAACCCGGACAGGCGACACCGGGGAGCTGTTTTTT	CGTRTGDTGELFF
NA	TRBV29-1	TRBJ2-3	NA	13	TGCAGCGTTGATGGGGAGAGCACAGATACGCAGTATTTT	CSVDGESTDTQYF
NA	TRBV7-2	TRBJ2-1	NA	16	TGTGCCAGCAGTTTCGACTCGGGTATCCGCGATGGTGAGCAGTTCTTC	CASSFDSGIRDGEQFF
NA	TRBV11-3	TRBJ1-2	TRBD1	14	TGTGCCAGCAGCCTGACAACTACAGGGGACGGCTACACCTTC	CASSLTTTGDGYTF
few	TRBV11-2	TRBJ2-3	NA	13	TGTGCCAGCAGGAAACAGGGTATAGATACGCAGTATTTT	CASRKQGIDTQYF
NA	TRBV6-2/TRBV6-3	TRBJ1-2	NA	13	TGTGCCAGCAGTTACTCGATTCAGTATGGCTACACCTTC	CASSYSIQYGYTF
NA	TRBV2	TRBJ2-2	NA	12	TGTGCCAGCAGACAGCAGACCGGGGAGCTGTTTTTT	CASRQQTGELFF
NA	TRBV9	TRBJ1-6	NA	14	TGTGCCAGCAGCGGCCGTCTAGGCGGTTCACCCCTCCACTTT	CASSGRLGGSPLHF
NA	TRBV7-3	TRBJ2-3	NA	16	TGTGCCAGCAGCTTAGTGGGCGGGGCCGCGGGGGATACGCAGTATTTT	CASSLVGGAAGDTQYF
NA	TRBV6-5	TRBJ1-6	TRBD1	14	TGTGCCAGCAGTTACGGGACAGGGAATTCACCCCTCCACTTT	CASSYGTGNSPLHF
NA	TRBV10-3	TRBJ2-5	NA	13	TGTGCCATCAGTGAGTCAGGAGGGGAGACCCAGTACTTC	CAISESGGETQYF
NA	TRBV19	TRBJ1-5	NA	12	TGTGCCAGTAGTATCCCGCCGTCAGCCCAGCATTTT	CASSIPPSAQHF
NA	TRBV7-6	TRBJ2-7	TRBD1	16	TGTGCCAGCAGCTTAGAGGGGGCTCAGGGGGCCCACGAGCAGTACTTC	CASSLEGAQGAHEQYF
NA	TRBV9	TRBJ1-1	NA	13	TGTGCCAGCAGCCCTCAGGGAAACGCTGAAGCTTTCTTT	CASSPQGNAEAFF
few	TRBV19	TRBJ2-7	TRBD1	15	TGTGCCAGTAGTCCTTCCGGGACAGGGGGATACGAGCAGTACTTC	CASSPSGTGGYEQYF
NA	TRBV3-1/TRBV3-2	TRBJ2-3	TRBD1	16	TGTGCCAGCAGTCAAATCAGGGGGTTCCCCACAGATACGCAGTATTTT	CASSQIRGFPTDTQYF
NA	TRBV6-5	TRBJ2-3	NA	15	TGTGCCAGCAGTCAGCTAGCGAATAGCTTAGATACGCAGTATTTT	CASSQLANSLDTQYF
NA	TRBV4-1	TRBJ2-7	TRBD2	16	TGCGCCAGCAGCCAAGGTTTTCAGGGAGGGTCCTACGAGCAGTACTTC	CASSQGFQGGSYEQYF
NA	TRBV5-1	TRBJ2-1	TRBD1	16	TGCGCCAGCAGCTTTTCAGGGACAGGGGTTTACAATGAGCAGTTCTTC	CASSFSGTGVYNEQFF
NA	TRBV11-2	TRBJ2-1	TRBD1	19	TGTGCCAGCAGCCGGAGGCAGGGGGTGCGTACCCGACCCTACAATGAGCAGTTCTTC	CASSRRQGVRTRPYNEQFF
NA	TRBV4-1	TRBJ1-1	TRBD1	17	TGCGCCAGCAGCCAAGATCGGAATACAGGGGCGAACACTGAAGCTTTCTTT	CASSQDRNTGANTEAFF
few	TRBV10-3	TRBJ2-7	NA	17	TGTGCCATCAGTGGGACTGCGGGACGACTTTTGTCCTACGAGCAGTACTTC	CAISGTAGRLLSYEQYF